This T cell receptor beta chain stems from a study of spatial heterogeneity in lung cancer. Study results and limitations: For tumor T cells, estimated coverage reached only about 7% (alpha) and around 13% (beta). In tumors, expanded intratumoral alpha and beta TCR counts tracked mutation counts.

As concerns this clonotype: Its antigen is unknown.

TCRdb reprocessed the 5' RACE reads via MiXCR and lists one record per CDR3 protein. The top ten clones hold over 15% of a sample with some 7,900 distinct CDR3 sequences, about 7% of them seen once. Indicated time point: sample taken at primary tumor resection. This sequence originates from a female donor with early-stage non-small cell lung cancer. Sequencing was performed on lung tumor tissue, taken at surgery.

The CDR3 loop reads CASSIGLGLYNEQFF. CDR3 coding DNA: TGTGCCAGCAGCATAGGACTAGGTTTGTACAATGAGCAGTTCTTC. The genes are TRBV7-2 and TRBJ2-1, with 7 bases fitting TRBD2. Germline CDR1 and CDR2: SGHTA and FQGNSA. V lost 5 bases, J lost 4 bases, and 8 bases stayed unmatched. This CDR3 comprises 15 residues.